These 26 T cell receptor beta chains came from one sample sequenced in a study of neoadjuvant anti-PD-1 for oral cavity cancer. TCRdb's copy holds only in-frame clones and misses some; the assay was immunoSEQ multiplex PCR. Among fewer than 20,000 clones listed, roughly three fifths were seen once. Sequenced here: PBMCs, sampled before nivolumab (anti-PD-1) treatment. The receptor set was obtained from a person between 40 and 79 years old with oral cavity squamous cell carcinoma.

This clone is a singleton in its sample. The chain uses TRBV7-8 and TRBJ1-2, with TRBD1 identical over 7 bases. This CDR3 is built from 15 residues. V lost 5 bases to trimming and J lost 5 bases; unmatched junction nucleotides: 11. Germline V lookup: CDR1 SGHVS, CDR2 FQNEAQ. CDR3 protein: CASSTGQARNYGYTF. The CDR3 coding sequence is TGTGCCAGCAGCACCGGACAGGCTCGGAATTATGGCTACACCTTC.

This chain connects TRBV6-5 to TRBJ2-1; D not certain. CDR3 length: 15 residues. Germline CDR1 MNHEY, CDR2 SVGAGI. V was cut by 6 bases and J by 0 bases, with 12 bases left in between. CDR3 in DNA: TGTGCCAGCAGAGAAACTGGAAGCTCCTACAATGAGCAGTTCTTC. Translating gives CASRETGSSYNEQFF.

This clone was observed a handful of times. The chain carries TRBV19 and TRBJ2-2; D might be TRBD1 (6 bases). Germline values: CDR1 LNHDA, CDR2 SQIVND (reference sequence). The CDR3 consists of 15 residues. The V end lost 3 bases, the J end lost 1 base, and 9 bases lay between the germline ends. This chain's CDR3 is CASSIPRGNTGELFF. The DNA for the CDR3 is TGTGCCAGTAGTATCCCCAGGGGGAACACCGGGGAGCTGTTTTTT. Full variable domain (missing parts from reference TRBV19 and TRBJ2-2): DGGITQSPKYLFRKEGQNVTLSCEQNLNHDAMYWYRQDPGQGLRLIYYSQIVNDFQKGDIAEGYSVSREKKESFPLTVTSAQKNPTAFYLCASSIPRGNTGELFFGEGSRLTVL.

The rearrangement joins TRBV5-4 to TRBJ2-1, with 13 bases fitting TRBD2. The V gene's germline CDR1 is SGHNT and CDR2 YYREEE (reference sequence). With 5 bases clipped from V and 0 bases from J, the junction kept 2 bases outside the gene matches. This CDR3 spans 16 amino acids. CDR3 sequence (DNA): TGTGCCAGCAGGAGGACTAGCGGGAGCTCCTACAATGAGCAGTTCTTC. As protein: CASRRTSGSSYNEQFF.

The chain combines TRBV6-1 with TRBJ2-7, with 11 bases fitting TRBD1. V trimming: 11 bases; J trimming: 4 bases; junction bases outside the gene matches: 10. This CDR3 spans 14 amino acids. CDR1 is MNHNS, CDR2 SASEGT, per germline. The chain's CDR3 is CAAGQGATFYEQYF. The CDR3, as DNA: TGTGCCGCCGGACAGGGGGCGACTTTTTACGAGCAGTACTTC.

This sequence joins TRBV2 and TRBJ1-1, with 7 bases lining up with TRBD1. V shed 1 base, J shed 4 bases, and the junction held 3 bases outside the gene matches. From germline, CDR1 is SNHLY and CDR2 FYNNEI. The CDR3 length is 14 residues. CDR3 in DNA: TGTGCCAGCAGTGAAGACAGGGGATCCACTGAAGCTTTCTTT. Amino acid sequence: CASSEDRGSTEAFF.

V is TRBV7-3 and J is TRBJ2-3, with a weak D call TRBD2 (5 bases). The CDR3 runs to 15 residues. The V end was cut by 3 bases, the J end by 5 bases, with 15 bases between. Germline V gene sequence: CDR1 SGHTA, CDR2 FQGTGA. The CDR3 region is CASSFGQSRGDTQYF. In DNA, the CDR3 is TGTGCCAGCAGCTTCGGGCAATCTCGGGGAGATACGCAGTATTTT.

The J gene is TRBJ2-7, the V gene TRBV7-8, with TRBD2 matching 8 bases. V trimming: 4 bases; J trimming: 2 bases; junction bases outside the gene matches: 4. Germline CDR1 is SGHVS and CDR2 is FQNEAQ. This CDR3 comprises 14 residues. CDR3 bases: TGTGCCAGCAGCTGGGGACTAGAAACCTACGAGCAGTACTTC. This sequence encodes CASSWGLETYEQYF. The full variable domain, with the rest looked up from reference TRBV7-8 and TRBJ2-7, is GAGVSQSPRYKVAKRGQDVALRCDPISGHVSLFWYQQALGQGPEFLTYFQNEAQLDKSGLPSDRFFAERPEGSVSTLKIQRTQQEDSAVYLCASSWGLETYEQYFGPGTRLTVT.

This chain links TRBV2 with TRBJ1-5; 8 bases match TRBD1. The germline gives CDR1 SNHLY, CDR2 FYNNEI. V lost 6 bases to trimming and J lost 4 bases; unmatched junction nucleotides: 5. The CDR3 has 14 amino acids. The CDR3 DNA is TGTGCCAGCAGGTTCGACAGGGGTAATCAGCCCCAGCATTTT. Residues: CASRFDRGNQPQHF.

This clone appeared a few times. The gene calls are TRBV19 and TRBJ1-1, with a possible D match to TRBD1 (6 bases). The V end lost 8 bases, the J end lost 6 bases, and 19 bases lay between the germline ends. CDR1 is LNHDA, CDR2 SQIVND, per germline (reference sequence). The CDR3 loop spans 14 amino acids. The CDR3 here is CASGRDIYMAEAFF. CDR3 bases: TGTGCCAGTGGCCGGGACATCTATATGGCTGAAGCTTTCTTT.

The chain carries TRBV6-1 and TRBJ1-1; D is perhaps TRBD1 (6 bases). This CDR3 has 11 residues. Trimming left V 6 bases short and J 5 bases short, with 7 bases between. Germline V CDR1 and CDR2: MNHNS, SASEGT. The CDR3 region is CASRRGTEAFF. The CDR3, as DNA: TGTGCCAGCAGGAGGGGGACTGAAGCTTTCTTT.

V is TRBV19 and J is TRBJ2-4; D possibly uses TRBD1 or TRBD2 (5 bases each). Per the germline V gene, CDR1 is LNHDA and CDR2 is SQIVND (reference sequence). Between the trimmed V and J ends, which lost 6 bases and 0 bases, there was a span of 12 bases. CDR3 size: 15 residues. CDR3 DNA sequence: TGTGCCAGTAGCCCAGGTGGGGGAGCCAAAAACATTCAGTACTTC. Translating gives CASSPGGGAKNIQYF.

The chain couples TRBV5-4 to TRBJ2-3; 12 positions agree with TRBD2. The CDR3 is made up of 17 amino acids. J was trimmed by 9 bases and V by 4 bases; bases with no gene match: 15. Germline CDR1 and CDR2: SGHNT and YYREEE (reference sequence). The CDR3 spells CASSLSDGLAGRATQYF. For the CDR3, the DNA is TGTGCCAGCAGCCTATCTGACGGACTAGCGGGAAGGGCAACGCAGTATTTT.

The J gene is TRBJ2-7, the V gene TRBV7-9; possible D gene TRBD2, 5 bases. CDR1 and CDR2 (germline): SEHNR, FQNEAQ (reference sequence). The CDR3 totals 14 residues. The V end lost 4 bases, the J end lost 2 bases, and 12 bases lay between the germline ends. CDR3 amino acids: CASSSKDFTYEQYF. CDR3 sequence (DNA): TGTGCCAGCAGCTCAAAGGACTTTACCTACGAGCAGTACTTC.

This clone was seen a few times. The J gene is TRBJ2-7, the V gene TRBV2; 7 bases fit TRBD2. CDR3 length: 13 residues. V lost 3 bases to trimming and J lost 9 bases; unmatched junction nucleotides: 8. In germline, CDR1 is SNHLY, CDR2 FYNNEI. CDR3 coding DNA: TGTGCCAGCAGTGACGGACTAGTTGCAGGGCAGTACTTC. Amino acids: CASSDGLVAGQYF.

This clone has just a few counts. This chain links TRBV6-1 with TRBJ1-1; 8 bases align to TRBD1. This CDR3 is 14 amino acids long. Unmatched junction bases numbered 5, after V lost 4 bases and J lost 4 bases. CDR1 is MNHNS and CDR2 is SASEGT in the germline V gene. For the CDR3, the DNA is TGTGCCAGCAGTGTGGTTACAGGGGGCACTGAAGCTTTCTTT. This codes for CASSVVTGGTEAFF.

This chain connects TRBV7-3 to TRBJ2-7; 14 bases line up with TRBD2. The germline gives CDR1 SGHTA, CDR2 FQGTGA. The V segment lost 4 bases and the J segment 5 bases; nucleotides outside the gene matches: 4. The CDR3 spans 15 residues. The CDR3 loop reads CASSSGLAGENEQYF. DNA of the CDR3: TGTGCCAGCAGCTCGGGACTAGCGGGAGAGAACGAGCAGTACTTC.

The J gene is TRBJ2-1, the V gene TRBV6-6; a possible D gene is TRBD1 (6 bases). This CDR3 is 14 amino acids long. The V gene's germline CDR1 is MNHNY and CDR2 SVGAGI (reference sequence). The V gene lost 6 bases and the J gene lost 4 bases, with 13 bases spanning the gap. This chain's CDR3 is CASSLRTAYNEQFF. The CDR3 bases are TGTGCCAGCAGCCTACGGACAGCTTACAATGAGCAGTTCTTC.

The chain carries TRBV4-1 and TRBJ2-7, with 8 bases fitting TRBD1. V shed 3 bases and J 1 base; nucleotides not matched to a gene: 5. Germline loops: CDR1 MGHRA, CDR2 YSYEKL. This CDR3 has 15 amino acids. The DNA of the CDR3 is TGCGCCAGCAGCCAGGGGACAGGCCCTTCCTACGAGCAGTACTTC. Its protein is CASSQGTGPSYEQYF.

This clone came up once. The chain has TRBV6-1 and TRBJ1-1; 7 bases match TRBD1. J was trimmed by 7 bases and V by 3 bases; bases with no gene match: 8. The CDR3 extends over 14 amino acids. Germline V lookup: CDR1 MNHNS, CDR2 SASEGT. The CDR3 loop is CASSDQTGLGEAFF. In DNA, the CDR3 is TGTGCCAGCAGTGACCAGACAGGGTTGGGTGAAGCTTTCTTT.

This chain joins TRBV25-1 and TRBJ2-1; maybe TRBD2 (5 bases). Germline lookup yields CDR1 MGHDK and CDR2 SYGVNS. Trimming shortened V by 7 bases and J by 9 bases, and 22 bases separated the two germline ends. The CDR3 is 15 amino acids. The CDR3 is CASTQGSPPRVEQFF. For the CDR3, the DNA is TGTGCCAGCACCCAAGGGAGCCCTCCAAGGGTTGAGCAGTTCTTC.

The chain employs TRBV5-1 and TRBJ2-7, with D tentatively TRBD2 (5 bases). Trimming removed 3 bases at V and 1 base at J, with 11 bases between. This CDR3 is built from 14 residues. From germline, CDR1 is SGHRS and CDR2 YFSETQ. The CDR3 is CASSSGMGSYEQYF. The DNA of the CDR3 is TGCGCCAGCAGCTCCGGGATGGGGTCCTACGAGCAGTACTTC.

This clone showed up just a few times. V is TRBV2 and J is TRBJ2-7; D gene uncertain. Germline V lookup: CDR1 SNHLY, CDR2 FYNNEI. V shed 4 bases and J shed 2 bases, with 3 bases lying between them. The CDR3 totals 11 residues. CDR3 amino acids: CASSAAYEQYF. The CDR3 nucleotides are TGTGCCAGCAGTGCCGCCTACGAGCAGTACTTC.

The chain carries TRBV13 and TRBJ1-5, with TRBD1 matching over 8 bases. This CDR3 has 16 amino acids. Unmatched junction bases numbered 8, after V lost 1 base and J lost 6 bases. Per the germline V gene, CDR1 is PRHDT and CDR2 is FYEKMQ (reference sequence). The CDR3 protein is CASSLVTGGGVQPQHF. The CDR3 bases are TGTGCCAGCAGCTTAGTTACAGGGGGGGGTGTTCAGCCCCAGCATTTT. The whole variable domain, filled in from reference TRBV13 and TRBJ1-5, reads AAGVIQSPRHLIKEKRETATLKCYPIPRHDTVYWYQQGPGQDPQFLISFYEKMQSDKGSIPDRFSAQQFSDYHSELNMSSLELGDSALYFCASSLVTGGGVQPQHFGDGTRLSIL.

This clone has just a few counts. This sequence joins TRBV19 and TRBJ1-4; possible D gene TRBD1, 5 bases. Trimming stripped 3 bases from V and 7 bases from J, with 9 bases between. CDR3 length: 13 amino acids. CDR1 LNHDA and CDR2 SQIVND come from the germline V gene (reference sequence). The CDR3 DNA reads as TGTGCCAGTAGTATTGGACATCCTGAAAAACTGTTTTTT. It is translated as CASSIGHPEKLFF.

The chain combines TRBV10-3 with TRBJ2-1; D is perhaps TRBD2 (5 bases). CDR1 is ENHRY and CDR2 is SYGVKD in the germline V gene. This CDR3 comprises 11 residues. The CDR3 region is CASGSYNEQFF. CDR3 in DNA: TGTGCAAGCGGCTCCTACAATGAGCAGTTCTTC.